Below are 3 T cell receptor beta chains sequenced from a single sample in a study of T cell responses to AZD1222 COVID-19 vaccine. Using immunoSEQ multiplex PCR, the repertoire was profiled, and TCRdb retains in-frame clones only, with some absent. Of some 150,000 clones listed, 87% are singletons. Material: peripheral blood, obtained 28 days after the second AZD1222 dose. These receptors all stem from an adult who received the AZD1222 COVID-19 vaccine.

This clone was recorded a few times. The CDR3 region is CASSPGPVNTEAFF. DNA of the CDR3: TGCGCCAGCAGCCCGGGACCCGTGAACACTGAAGCTTTCTTT. The chain recombines TRBV5-1 with TRBJ1-1; D might be TRBD1 (5 bases). This CDR3 is 14 amino acids long. V was cut by 4 bases and J by 0 bases, with 10 bases left in between. Germline V gene data show CDR1 as SGHRS and CDR2 as YFSETQ.

This chain links TRBV28 with TRBJ1-6, with D tentatively TRBD1 (6 bases). V was cut by 7 bases and J by 2 bases, with 15 bases left in between. CDR1 and CDR2 from the germline V gene are MDHEN and SYDVKM. The CDR3 loop spans 16 amino acids. The CDR3 sequence is CASTLGGSPYNSPLHF. In DNA, the CDR3 is TGTGCCAGCACCCTAGGGGGGTCTCCCTATAATTCACCCCTCCACTTT.

In this sample, this clone turned up once. The chain couples TRBV28 to TRBJ2-7; D might be TRBD1 (6 bases). CDR1 is MDHEN and CDR2 is SYDVKM in the germline V gene. The CDR3 contains 15 residues. V was pared by 4 bases and J by 3 bases, with 16 bases between. This CDR3 is CASSSQDSSIYEQYF. Written as DNA, the CDR3 is TGTGCCAGCAGTTCTCAGGACAGTAGTATCTACGAGCAGTACTTC.